The 3 T cell receptor beta chains below were found in one sample sequenced in a study of a mutant IDH1 vaccine in newly diagnosed glioma. Documented time point: week 35, safety follow-up. Each dose of the vaccine consisted of 300 ug of mutant IDH1 20-mer peptide, with topical imiquimod. Assay: immunoSEQ multiplex PCR; the TCRdb copy retains only in-frame clones and omits some. The data show some 42,000 clones, around 83% seen once. Antigens for these TCRs are unknown. The sequenced sample was PBMCs, obtained from a glioma patient whose treatment included an IDH1 peptide vaccine. The source is a woman in her forties or fifties with glioma.

CDR3 loop: CASSQSLSRKDTEAFF. The CDR3 DNA follows: TGCGCCAGCAGCCAAAGCCTATCTAGAAAGGACACTGAAGCTTTCTTT. V gene TRBV4-3 combines with J gene TRBJ1-1; no definite D call. Trimming stripped 2 bases from V and 3 bases from J, with 16 bases between. The CDR3 sequence is 16 residues long. The V gene's germline CDR1 is LGHNA and CDR2 YSLEER.

The gene calls are TRBV19 and TRBJ1-2; 8 nucleotides match TRBD1. Germline-derived CDR1 and CDR2 are LNHDA and SQIVND (reference sequence). This CDR3 spans 12 amino acids. After removal of 5 bases from V and 7 bases from J, the junction contained 3 bases not matched to a gene. The CDR3 DNA reads TGTGCCAGTAGTGATACAGGGGGTGGCTACACCTTC. Translated, it gives CASSDTGGGYTF.

The gene calls are TRBV6-5 and TRBJ1-1, with a tentative D call TRBD1 (5 bases). With 10 bases removed from V and 1 base from J, the gap between germline ends came to 13 bases. Germline V gene data show CDR1 as MNHEY and CDR2 as SVGAGI. The CDR3 covers 13 residues. The CDR3 DNA reads as TGTGCCACCACGGGCCAGGGGAACACTGAAGCTTTCTTT. It translates to CATTGQGNTEAFF.